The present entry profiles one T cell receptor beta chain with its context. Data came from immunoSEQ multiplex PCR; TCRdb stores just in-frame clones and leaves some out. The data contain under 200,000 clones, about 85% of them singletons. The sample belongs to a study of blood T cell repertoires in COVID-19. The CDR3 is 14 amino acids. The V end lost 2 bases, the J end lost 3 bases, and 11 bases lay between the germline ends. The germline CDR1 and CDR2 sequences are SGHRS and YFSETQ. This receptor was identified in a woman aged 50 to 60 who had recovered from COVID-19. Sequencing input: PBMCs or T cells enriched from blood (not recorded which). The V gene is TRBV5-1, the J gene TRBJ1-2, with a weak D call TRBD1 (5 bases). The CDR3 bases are TGCGCCAGCAGCTTCGGTCAGGGCTACTATGGCTACACCTTC. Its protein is CASSFGQGYYGYTF.